The clone carrying this T cell receptor (beta chain) was detected once. These data are taken from a study of blood T cell repertoires in COVID-19. How the authors handled the data: Amplification with reference gene primers provided the estimates of nucleated cell counts. The protocol was immunoSEQ multiplex PCR, while the TCRdb copy is restricted to in-frame clones and leaves out a portion. V, J and clone size were drawn from that table, and D and trimming were deduced from the DNA. The profile shows about 61,000 clones, 85% of them singletons. This CDR3 is 15 amino acids long. V lost 5 bases and J lost 5; bases outside the gene matches: 2. Germline CDR1 is SGHNT and CDR2 is YENEEA.

The TCR originated in a man between 65 and 85 years old with acute or convalescent COVID-19. This chain connects TRBV11-3 to TRBJ2-1, with 14 bases identical to TRBD2. Material: peripheral blood. CDR3 nucleotides: TGTGCCAGCAGCGGGACTAGCGGGGGCCACAATGAGCAGTTCTTC. It yields the protein CASSGTSGGHNEQFF. The full variable domain, completed using reference TRBV11-3 and TRBJ2-1, is EAGVVQSPRYKIIEKKQPVAFWCNPISGHNTLYWYLQNLGQGPELLIRYENEEAVDDSQLPKDRFSAERLKGVDSTLKIQPAELGDSAVYLCASSGTSGGHNEQFFGPGTRLTVL.